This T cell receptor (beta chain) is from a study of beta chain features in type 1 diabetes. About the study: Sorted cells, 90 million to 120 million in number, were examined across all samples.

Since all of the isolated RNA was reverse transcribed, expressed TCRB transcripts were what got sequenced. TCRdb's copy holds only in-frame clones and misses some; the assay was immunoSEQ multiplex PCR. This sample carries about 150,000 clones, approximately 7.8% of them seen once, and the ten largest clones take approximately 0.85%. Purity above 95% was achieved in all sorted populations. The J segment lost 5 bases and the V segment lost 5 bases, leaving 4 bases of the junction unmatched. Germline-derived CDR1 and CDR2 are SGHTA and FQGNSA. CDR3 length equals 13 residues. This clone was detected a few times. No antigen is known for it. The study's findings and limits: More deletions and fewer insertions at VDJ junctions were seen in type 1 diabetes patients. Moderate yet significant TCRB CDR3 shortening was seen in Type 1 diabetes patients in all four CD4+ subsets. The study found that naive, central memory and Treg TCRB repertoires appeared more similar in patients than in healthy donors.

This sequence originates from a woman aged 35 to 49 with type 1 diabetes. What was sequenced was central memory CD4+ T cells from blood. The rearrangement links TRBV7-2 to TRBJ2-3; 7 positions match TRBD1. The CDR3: CASSPHRGDTQYF. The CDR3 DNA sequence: TGTGCCAGCAGCCCTCACAGGGGAGATACGCAGTATTTT. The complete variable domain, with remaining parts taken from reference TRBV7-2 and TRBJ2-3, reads GAGVSQSPSNKVTEKGKDVELRCDPISGHTALYWYRQSLGQGLEFLIYFQGNSAPDKSGLPSDRFSAERTGGSVSTLTIQRTQQEDSAVYLCASSPHRGDTQYFGPGTRLTVL.